This passage covers 5 T cell receptor beta chains from one sample sequenced in a study of identifying expanded T cells in peripheral blood. Method: immunoSEQ multiplex PCR; TCRdb's copy keeps in-frame clones and lacks some. The sample records 90,000 or so clones, around 90% being singletons. Specimen: blood. The receptors were sampled from a person aged 18 to 69 in good health.

The V call is TRBV29-1, the J call TRBJ2-1; D is uncertain. The CDR3 totals 13 residues. The V gene lost 3 bases and the J gene lost 8 bases, with 14 bases spanning the gap. Germline V CDR1 and CDR2: SQVTM, ANQGSEA. The CDR3 sequence is CSVDGVGIYEQFF. For the CDR3, the DNA is TGCAGCGTTGATGGGGTTGGCATCTATGAGCAGTTCTTC.

V gene TRBV10-3 combines with J gene TRBJ1-1; no firm D call. Germline values: CDR1 ENHRY, CDR2 SYGVKD. Trimming took off 6 bases at V and 1 base at J, with 9 bases between the two ends. The CDR3 is 13 amino acids. CDR3 sequence (DNA): TGTGCCATCAGGCGTTCCGAGAACACTGAAGCTTTCTTT. It specifies CAIRRSENTEAFF.

The rearrangement links TRBV30 to TRBJ2-6, with D perhaps TRBD1 (5 bases). Trimming removed 0 bases from V and 2 bases from J, with 11 bases in between. Germline CDR1 is GTSNPN and CDR2 is SVGIG (reference sequence). There are 16 residues in the CDR3. The CDR3 DNA reads TGTGCCTGGAGTGTAATGGGCAGGGCTGGGGCCAACGTCCTGACTTTC. It translates to CAWSVMGRAGANVLTF. Full variable domain (remainder filled in from reference TRBV30 and TRBJ2-6): SQTIHQWPATLVQPVGSPLSLECTVEGTSNPNLYWYRQAAGRGLQLLFYSVGIGQISSEVPQNLSASRPQDRQFILSSKKLLLSDSGFYLCAWSVMGRAGANVLTFGAGSRLTVL.

V is TRBV7-2 and J is TRBJ2-5; no firm D call. Per the germline V gene, CDR1 is SGHTA and CDR2 is FQGNSA. Trimming removed 4 bases from V and 4 bases from J, with 10 bases in between. The CDR3 is made up of 13 amino acids. The CDR3 DNA is TGTGCCAGCAGCTCCAGTTGGGGAGAGACCCAGTACTTC. It encodes CASSSSWGETQYF. The full variable domain, in which reference TRBV7-2 and TRBJ2-5 provide the parts outside the CDR3, is GAGVSQSPSNKVTEKGKDVELRCDPISGHTALYWYRQSLGQGLEFLIYFQGNSAPDKSGLPSDRFSAERTGGSVSTLTIQRTQQEDSAVYLCASSSSWGETQYFGPGTRLLVL.

The chain couples TRBV27 to TRBJ1-1; D is uncertain. Looked up from germline, CDR1 is MNHEY and CDR2 is SMNVEV (reference sequence). CDR3 size: 11 residues. V lost 2 bases and J lost 3, with 1 base in between. The DNA for the CDR3 is TGTGCCAGCAGTTTACACACTGAAGCTTTCTTT. This codes for CASSLHTEAFF.